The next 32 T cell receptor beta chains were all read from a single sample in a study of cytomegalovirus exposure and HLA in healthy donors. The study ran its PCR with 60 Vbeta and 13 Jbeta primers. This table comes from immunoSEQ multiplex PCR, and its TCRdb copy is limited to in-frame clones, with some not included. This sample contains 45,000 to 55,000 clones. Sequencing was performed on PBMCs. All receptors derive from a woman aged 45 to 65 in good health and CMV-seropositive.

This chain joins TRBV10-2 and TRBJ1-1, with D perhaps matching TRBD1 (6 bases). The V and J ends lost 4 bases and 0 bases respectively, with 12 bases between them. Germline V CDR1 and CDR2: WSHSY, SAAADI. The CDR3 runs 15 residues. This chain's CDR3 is CASSGRQALNTEAFF. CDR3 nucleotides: TGCGCCAGCAGTGGACGACAGGCGTTGAACACTGAAGCTTTCTTT.

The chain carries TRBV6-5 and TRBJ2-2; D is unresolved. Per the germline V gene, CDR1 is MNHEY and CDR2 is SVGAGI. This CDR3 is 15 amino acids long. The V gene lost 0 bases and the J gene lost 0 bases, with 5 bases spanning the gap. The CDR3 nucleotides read TGTGCCAGCAGTTACTCCTCCGCGAACACCGGGGAGCTGTTTTTT. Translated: CASSYSSANTGELFF.

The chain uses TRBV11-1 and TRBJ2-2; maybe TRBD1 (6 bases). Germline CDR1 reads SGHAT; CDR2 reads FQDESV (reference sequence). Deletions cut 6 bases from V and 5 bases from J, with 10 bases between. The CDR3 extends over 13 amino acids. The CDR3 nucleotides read TGTGCCAGCAGTTTACAGGGTACCGGGGAGCTGTTTTTT. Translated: CASSLQGTGELFF.

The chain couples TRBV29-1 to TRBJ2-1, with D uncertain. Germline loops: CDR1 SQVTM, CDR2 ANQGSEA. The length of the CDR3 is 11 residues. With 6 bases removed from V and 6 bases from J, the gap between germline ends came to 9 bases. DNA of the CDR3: TGCAGCGTCTCGCCCGGCAATGAGCAGTTCTTC. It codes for CSVSPGNEQFF.

CDR3: CASSEALGGGPETQYF. The CDR3 region has the DNA TGTGCCAGCAGTGAAGCGCTTGGAGGGGGCCCAGAGACCCAGTACTTC. The V call is TRBV2, the J call TRBJ2-5, with D maybe TRBD1 (7 bases). Trimming took 0 bases from V and 4 from J, leaving 15 bases between them. CDR3 length equals 16 residues. Germline-derived CDR1 and CDR2 are SNHLY and FYNNEI.

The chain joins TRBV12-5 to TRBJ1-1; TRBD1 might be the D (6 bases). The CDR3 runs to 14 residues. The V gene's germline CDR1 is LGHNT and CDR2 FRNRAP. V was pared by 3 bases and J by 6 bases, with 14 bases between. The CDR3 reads CASGFGGAGAEAFF. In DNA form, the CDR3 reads TGTGCTAGTGGTTTCGGGGGGGCTGGGGCTGAAGCTTTCTTT. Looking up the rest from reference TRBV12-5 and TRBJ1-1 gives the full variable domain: DARVTQTPRHKVTEMGQEVTMRCQPILGHNTVFWYRQTMMQGLELLAYFRNRAPLDDSGMPKDRFSAEMPDATLATLKIQPSEPRDSAVYFCASGFGGAGAEAFFGQGTRLTVV.

The CDR3 coding sequence is TGTGCCAGCAGTTACGCAGGGAAGAACACTGAAGCTTTCTTT. It translates to CASSYAGKNTEAFF. The rearrangement uses TRBV6-5 and TRBJ1-1, with D possibly matching TRBD1 (5 bases). The V end was cut by 2 bases, the J end by 1 base, with 8 bases between. The germline V gene encodes CDR1 MNHEY and CDR2 SVGAGI. The length of the CDR3 is 14 residues.

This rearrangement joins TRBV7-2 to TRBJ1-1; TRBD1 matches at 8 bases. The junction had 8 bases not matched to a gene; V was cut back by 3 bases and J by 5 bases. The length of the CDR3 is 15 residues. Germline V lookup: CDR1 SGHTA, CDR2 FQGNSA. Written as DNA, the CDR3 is TGTGCCAGCAGCTTGCAGGGGGCAATGGGGACTGAAGCTTTCTTT. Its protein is CASSLQGAMGTEAFF.

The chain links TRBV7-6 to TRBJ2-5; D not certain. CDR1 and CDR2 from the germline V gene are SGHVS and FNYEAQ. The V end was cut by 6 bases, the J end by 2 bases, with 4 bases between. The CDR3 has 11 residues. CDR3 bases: TGTGCCAGCAGTTCTCAAGAGACCCAGTACTTC. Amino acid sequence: CASSSQETQYF.

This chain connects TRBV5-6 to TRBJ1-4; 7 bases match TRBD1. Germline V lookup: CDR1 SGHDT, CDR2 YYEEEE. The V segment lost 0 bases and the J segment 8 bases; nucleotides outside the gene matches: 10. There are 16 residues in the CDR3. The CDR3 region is CASSLAGDRRREKLFF. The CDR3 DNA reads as TGTGCCAGCAGCTTGGCAGGGGACAGAAGACGCGAAAAACTGTTTTTT.

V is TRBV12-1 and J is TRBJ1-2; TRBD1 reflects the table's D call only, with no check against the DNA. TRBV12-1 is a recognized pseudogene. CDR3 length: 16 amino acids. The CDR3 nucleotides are TGTGCCAGCAGCTCGACGACAGGGGAAACTAACTATGGCTACACCTTC. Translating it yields CASSSTTGETNYGYTF.

The DNA for the CDR3 is TGCAGCGTGGGAGGGACTAGGGAGAGCGCCTACGAGCAGTACTTC. The encoded protein is CSVGGTRESAYEQYF. This sequence joins TRBV29-1 and TRBJ2-7, with 8 nucleotides matching TRBD2. The germline V gene encodes CDR1 SQVTM and CDR2 ANQGSEA. CDR3 size: 15 residues. V was pared by 6 bases and J by 2 bases, with 12 bases of the junction left unmatched.

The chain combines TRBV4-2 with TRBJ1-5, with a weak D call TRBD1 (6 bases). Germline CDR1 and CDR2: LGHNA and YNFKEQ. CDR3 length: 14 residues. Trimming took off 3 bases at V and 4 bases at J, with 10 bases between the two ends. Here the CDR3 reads CASSQNRVNQPQHF. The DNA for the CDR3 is TGTGCCAGCAGCCAGAACAGGGTGAATCAGCCCCAGCATTTT.

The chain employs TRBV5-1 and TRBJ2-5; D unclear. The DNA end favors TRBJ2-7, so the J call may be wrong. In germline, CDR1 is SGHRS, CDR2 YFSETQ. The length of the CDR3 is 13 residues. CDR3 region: CASSLTWNYEQYF. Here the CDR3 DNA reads TGCGCCAGCAGCTTGACATGGAACTACGAGCAGTACTTC.

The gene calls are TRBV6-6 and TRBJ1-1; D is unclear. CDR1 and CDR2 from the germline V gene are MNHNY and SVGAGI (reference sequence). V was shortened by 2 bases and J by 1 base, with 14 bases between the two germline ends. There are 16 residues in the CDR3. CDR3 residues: CASSYRPRRENTEAFF. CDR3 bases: TGTGCCAGCAGTTACAGACCGAGGAGGGAGAACACTGAAGCTTTCTTT.

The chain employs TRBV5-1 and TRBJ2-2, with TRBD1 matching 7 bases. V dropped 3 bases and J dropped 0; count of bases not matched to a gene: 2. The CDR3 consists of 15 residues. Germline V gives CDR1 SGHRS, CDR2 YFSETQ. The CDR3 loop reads CASSSQGSNTGELFF. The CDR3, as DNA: TGCGCCAGCAGCTCACAGGGGTCGAACACCGGGGAGCTGTTTTTT.

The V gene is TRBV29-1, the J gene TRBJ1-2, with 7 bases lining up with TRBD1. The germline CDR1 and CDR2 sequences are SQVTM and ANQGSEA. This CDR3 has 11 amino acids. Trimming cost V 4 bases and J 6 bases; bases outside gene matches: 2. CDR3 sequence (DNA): TGCAGCGTTGGGACAGGCGATGGCTACACCTTC. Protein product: CSVGTGDGYTF.

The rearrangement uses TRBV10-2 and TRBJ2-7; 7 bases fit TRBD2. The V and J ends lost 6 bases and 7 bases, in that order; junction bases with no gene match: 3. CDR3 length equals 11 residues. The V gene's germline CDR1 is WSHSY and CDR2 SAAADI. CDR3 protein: CASREGGEQYF. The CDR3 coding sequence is TGCGCCAGCAGGGAGGGAGGGGAGCAGTACTTC.

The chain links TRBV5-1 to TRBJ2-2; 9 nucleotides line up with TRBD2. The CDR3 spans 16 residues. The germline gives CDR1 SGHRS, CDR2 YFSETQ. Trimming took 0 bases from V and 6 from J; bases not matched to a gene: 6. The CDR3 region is CASSLGLAGVAGELFF. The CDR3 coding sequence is TGCGCCAGCAGCTTGGGTTTAGCGGGAGTGGCCGGGGAGCTGTTTTTT.

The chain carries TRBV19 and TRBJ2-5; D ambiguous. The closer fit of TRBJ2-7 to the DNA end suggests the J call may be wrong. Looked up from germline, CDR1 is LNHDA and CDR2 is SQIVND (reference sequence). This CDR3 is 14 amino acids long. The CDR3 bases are TGTGCCAGTAGTATAGTTGGCAGGCTCGACGAGCAGTACTTC. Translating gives CASSIVGRLDEQYF.

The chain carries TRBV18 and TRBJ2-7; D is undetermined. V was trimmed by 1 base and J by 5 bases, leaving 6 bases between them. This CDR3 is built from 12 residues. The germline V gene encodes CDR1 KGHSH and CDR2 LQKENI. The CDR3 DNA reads TGTGCCAGCTCACCACTCGACAACGAGCAGTACTTC. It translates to CASSPLDNEQYF.

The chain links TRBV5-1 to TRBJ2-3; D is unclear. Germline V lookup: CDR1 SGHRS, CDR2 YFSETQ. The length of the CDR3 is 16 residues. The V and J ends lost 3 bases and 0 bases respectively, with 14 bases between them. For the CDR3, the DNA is TGCGCCAGCAGCTCCCTGGGCAGGCCAAGCACAGATACGCAGTATTTT. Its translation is CASSSLGRPSTDTQYF.

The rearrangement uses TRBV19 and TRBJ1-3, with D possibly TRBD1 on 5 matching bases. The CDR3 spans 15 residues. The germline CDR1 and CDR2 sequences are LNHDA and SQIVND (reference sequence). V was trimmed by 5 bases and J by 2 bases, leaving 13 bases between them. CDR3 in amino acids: CASSFPTATGNTIYF. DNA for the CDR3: TGTGCCAGTAGTTTCCCGACAGCTACTGGAAACACCATATATTTT.

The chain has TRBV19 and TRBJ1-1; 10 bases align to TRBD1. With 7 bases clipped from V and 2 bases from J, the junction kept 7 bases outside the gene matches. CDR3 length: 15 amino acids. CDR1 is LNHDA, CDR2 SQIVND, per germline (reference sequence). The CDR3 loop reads CASKDGTGENTEAFF. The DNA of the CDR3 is TGTGCCAGTAAGGATGGGACAGGGGAAAACACTGAAGCTTTCTTT. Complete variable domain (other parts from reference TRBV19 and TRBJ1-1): DGGITQSPKYLFRKEGQNVTLSCEQNLNHDAMYWYRQDPGQGLRLIYYSQIVNDFQKGDIAEGYSVSREKKESFPLTVTSAQKNPTAFYLCASKDGTGENTEAFFGQGTRLTVV.

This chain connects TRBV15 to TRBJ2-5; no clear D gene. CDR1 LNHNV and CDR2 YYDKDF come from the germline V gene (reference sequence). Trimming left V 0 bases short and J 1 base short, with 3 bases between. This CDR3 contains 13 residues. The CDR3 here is CATSRDSQETQYF. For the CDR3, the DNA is TGTGCCACCAGCAGAGACAGCCAAGAGACCCAGTACTTC.

DNA of the CDR3: TGTGCCAGCAGCCATTCTGGGGGCGAAGCTTTCTTT. Its translation: CASSHSGGEAFF. The chain is built from TRBV4-2 and TRBJ1-1; a weak D match, TRBD1 (6 bases). The length of the CDR3 is 12 residues. Germline V gene sequence: CDR1 LGHNA, CDR2 YNFKEQ. Trimming took 3 bases from V and 8 from J, leaving 10 bases between them.

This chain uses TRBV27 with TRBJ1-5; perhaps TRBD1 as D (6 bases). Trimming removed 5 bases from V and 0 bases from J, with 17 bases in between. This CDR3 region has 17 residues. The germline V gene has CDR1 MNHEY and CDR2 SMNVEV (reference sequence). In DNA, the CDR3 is TGTGCCAGCAGTAGACAAGGACAGTTCGATAGCAATCAGCCCCAGCATTTT. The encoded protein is CASSRQGQFDSNQPQHF.

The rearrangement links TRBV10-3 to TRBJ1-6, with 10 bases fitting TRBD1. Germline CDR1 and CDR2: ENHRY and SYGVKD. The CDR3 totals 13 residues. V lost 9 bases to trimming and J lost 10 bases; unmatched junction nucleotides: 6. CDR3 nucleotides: TGTGCCATAGGGACAGGGGTAGCATCACCCCTCCACTTT. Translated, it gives CAIGTGVASPLHF.

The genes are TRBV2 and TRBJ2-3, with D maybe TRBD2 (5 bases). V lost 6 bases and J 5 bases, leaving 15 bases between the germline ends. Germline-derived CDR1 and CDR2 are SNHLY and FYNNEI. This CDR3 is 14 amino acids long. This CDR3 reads CASSSRTGKDTQYF. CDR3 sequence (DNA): TGTGCCAGCAGCTCCCGGACTGGGAAAGATACGCAGTATTTT.

CDR3 nucleotides: TGTGCCAGCAGCTTAGAGGCTACTCTTGGAGGAGATACGCAGTATTTT. Protein: CASSLEATLGGDTQYF. This chain connects TRBV13 to TRBJ2-3; tentatively, D is TRBD2 (5 bases). The CDR3 contains 16 residues. Trimming took 1 base from V and 5 from J, leaving 16 bases between them. Germline CDR1 PRHDT, CDR2 FYEKMQ (reference sequence).

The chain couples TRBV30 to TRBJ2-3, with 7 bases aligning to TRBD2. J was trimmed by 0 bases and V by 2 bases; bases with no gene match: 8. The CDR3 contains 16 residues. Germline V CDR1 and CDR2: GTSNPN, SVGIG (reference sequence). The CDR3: CAWSQQAGTSTDTQYF. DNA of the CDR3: TGTGCCTGGAGTCAACAAGCGGGGACTAGCACAGATACGCAGTATTTT. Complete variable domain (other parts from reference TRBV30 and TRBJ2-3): SQTIHQWPATLVQPVGSPLSLECTVEGTSNPNLYWYRQAAGRGLQLLFYSVGIGQISSEVPQNLSASRPQDRQFILSSKKLLLSDSGFYLCAWSQQAGTSTDTQYFGPGTRLTVL.

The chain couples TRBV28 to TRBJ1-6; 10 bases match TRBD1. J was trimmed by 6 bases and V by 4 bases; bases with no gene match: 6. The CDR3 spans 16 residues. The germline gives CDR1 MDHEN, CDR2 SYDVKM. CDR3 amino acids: CASSSLGQGINSPLHF. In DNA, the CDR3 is TGTGCCAGCAGTTCCCTGGGACAGGGGATTAATTCACCCCTCCACTTT.